This T cell receptor beta chain was observed in a study of cytomegalovirus exposure and HLA in healthy donors. Study observations and caveats: Presence/absence results assume similar sequencing depth per donor, which may not hold. The study labeled more than 150 TCR beta chains cytomegalovirus-associated.

Of note for this clone: What it binds is not known.

After removal of 2 bases from V and 4 bases from J, the junction contained 7 bases not matched to a gene. This CDR3 is 15 amino acids long. CDR1 is SNHLY, CDR2 FYNNEI, per germline. This PCR relied on a set of 60 Vbeta primers and 13 Jbeta primers. Generated by immunoSEQ multiplex PCR, the TCRdb table keeps only in-frame clones and is missing some. The table includes under 90,000 clones, more than 60% detected once. The sample taken for sequencing was PBMCs. The TCR originated in a man aged 35-49 years in good health and CMV-seronegative. The genes are TRBV2 and TRBJ1-1, with 7 bases that match TRBD1. As DNA, the CDR3 is TGTGCCAGCAGTGAAAGAGGGCAGGGGGGCACTGAAGCTTTCTTT. This translates into CASSERGQGGTEAFF.